A single sample is the source of the 30 T cell receptor beta chains below, sequenced in a study of graft-versus-host responses after intestinal transplantation. The antigens these receptors bind are not known. This table comes from immunoSEQ multiplex PCR, and its TCRdb copy is limited to in-frame clones, with some not included. The sample lists under 150,000 clones, around 93% occurring once. The specimen was unstimulated CD4+ T cells sorted from spleen or lymph node cells, collected before intestinal transplant. The origin of the receptors is a human donor who received an intestinal transplant.

The CDR3 loop reads CASSKQTGLAGGPNEQFF. The CDR3 nucleotides are TGTGCCAGTAGTAAACAAACGGGACTAGCGGGAGGGCCCAATGAGCAGTTCTTC. The chain couples TRBV19 to TRBJ2-1; 16 positions match TRBD2. Germline V gene lookup returns CDR1 LNHDA and CDR2 SQIVND (reference sequence). V lost 4 bases to trimming and J lost 6 bases; unmatched junction nucleotides: 9. This CDR3 has 18 residues. Full variable domain (remainder filled in from reference TRBV19 and TRBJ2-1): DGGITQSPKYLFRKEGQNVTLSCEQNLNHDAMYWYRQDPGQGLRLIYYSQIVNDFQKGDIAEGYSVSREKKESFPLTVTSAQKNPTAFYLCASSKQTGLAGGPNEQFFGPGTRLTVL.

The V call is TRBV6-1, the J call TRBJ2-7; unclear D gene. Trimming removed 6 bases at V and 3 bases at J, with 15 bases between. Germline CDR1 MNHNS, CDR2 SASEGT. The CDR3 runs 14 residues. The CDR3 reads CASSPVGIGYEQYF. DNA for the CDR3: TGTGCCAGCAGCCCCGTGGGAATAGGCTACGAGCAGTACTTC.

The chain joins TRBV7-9 to TRBJ2-7; D is unclear. CDR1 is SEHNR and CDR2 is FQNEAQ in the germline V gene (reference sequence). Trimming took off 5 bases at V and 5 bases at J, with 10 bases between the two ends. This CDR3 contains 12 residues. CDR3 in DNA: TGTGCCAGCAGCCAAGAGATAGACGAGCAGTACTTC. This codes for CASSQEIDEQYF.

The chain combines TRBV2 with TRBJ1-5; the D is unclear. There are 16 residues in the CDR3. Trimming took 5 bases from V and 2 from J, leaving 16 bases between them. In germline, CDR1 is SNHLY, CDR2 FYNNEI. This CDR3 is CASSIHAAVGNQPQHF. CDR3 nucleotides: TGTGCCAGCAGTATTCACGCGGCGGTAGGCAATCAGCCCCAGCATTTT.

The genes are TRBV18 and TRBJ1-5, with D unclear. The V end lost 1 base, the J end lost 2 bases, and 18 bases lay between the germline ends. This CDR3 has 18 amino acids. Germline V CDR1 and CDR2: KGHSH, LQKENI. CDR3 sequence: CASSPLGGFPSGNQPQHF. CDR3 DNA: TGTGCCAGCTCACCACTGGGAGGGTTCCCTTCGGGCAATCAGCCCCAGCATTTT.

This clone was observed a single time. The chain has TRBV30 and TRBJ2-3, with D unresolved. V was cut by 5 bases and J by 2 bases, with 5 bases left in between. From germline, CDR1 is GTSNPN and CDR2 SVGIG (reference sequence). CDR3 length: 11 amino acids. In nucleotides, the CDR3 is TGTGCCTGGGGCTACACAGATACGCAGTATTTT. This translates into CAWGYTDTQYF.

As regards this clone: The sample has other DNA sequences that encode this CDR3 too. This chain links TRBV5-4 with TRBJ2-1; no clear D gene. Germline assignment: CDR1 SGHNT and CDR2 YYREEE (reference sequence). The CDR3 contains 12 residues. Trimming cost V 0 bases and J 2 bases, with 0 bases left between them. This CDR3 is CASSLAYNEQFF. CDR3 nucleotide sequence: TGTGCCAGCAGCTTGGCCTACAATGAGCAGTTCTTC.

The chain has TRBV30 and TRBJ2-7, with D possibly called TRBD1 or TRBD2 (5 bases each). Looked up from germline, CDR1 is GTSNPN and CDR2 is SVGIG (reference sequence). The CDR3 has 16 amino acids. With 2 bases removed from V and 1 base from J, the gap between germline ends came to 18 bases. CDR3 residues: CAWSPRPGTSSYEQYF. The CDR3 DNA reads TGTGCCTGGAGTCCCCGTCCCGGGACGTCGTCCTACGAGCAGTACTTC.

The genes are TRBV18 and TRBJ2-1; D tentatively fits TRBD1 or TRBD2 (5 bases each). Germline V gives CDR1 KGHSH, CDR2 LQKENI. The CDR3 sequence is 15 residues long. Trimming took 2 bases from V and 4 from J, leaving 12 bases between them. Here the CDR3 reads CASSPTMGEYNEQFF. The CDR3, as DNA: TGTGCCAGCTCACCAACGATGGGGGAGTACAATGAGCAGTTCTTC.

This clone has just one count. This chain joins TRBV5-1 and TRBJ1-2; D is uncertain. This CDR3 region has 12 residues. The V and J ends lost 0 bases and 8 bases respectively, with 8 bases between them. Germline CDR1 is SGHRS and CDR2 is YFSETQ. In DNA, the CDR3 is TGCGCCAGCAGCTTGGAGGCGGGGGGCTACACCTTC. This gives the protein CASSLEAGGYTF.

The chain couples TRBV4-1 to TRBJ2-4; 10 nucleotides line up with TRBD2. CDR1 MGHRA and CDR2 YSYEKL come from the germline V gene. CDR3 length equals 17 residues. Germline trimming cut 2 bases from V and 3 bases from J; bases unmatched to any gene: 7. CDR3 sequence: CASSQPTSGKRKNIQYF. As DNA, the CDR3 is TGCGCCAGCAGCCAACCCACTAGCGGGAAGCGCAAAAACATTCAGTACTTC.

This rearrangement joins TRBV5-1 to TRBJ2-2; D is unresolved. The germline V and J ends were trimmed by 9 bases and 1 base, with 4 bases remaining between them. Per the germline V gene, CDR1 is SGHRS and CDR2 is YFSETQ. This CDR3 has 11 amino acids. The CDR3 DNA reads TGCGCCACGAGGAACACCGGGGAGCTGTTTTTT. As protein: CATRNTGELFF. Variable domain in full (rest from reference TRBV5-1 and TRBJ2-2): KAGVTQTPRYLIKTRGQQVTLSCSPISGHRSVSWYQQTPGQGLQFLFEYFSETQRNKGNFPGRFSGRQFSNSRSEMNVSTLELGDSALYLCATRNTGELFFGEGSRLTVL.

This rearrangement joins TRBV5-1 to TRBJ1-2, with TRBD1 matching over 7 bases. Germline trimming cut 2 bases from V and 0 bases from J; bases unmatched to any gene: 1. The germline V gene encodes CDR1 SGHRS and CDR2 YFSETQ. The CDR3 length is 14 residues. The CDR3 DNA follows: TGCGCCAGCAGCTTCGGGACAGCTAACTATGGCTACACCTTC. Protein sequence: CASSFGTANYGYTF. Full variable domain (missing parts from reference TRBV5-1 and TRBJ1-2): KAGVTQTPRYLIKTRGQQVTLSCSPISGHRSVSWYQQTPGQGLQFLFEYFSETQRNKGNFPGRFSGRQFSNSRSEMNVSTLELGDSALYLCASSFGTANYGYTFGSGTRLTVV.

The CDR3 loop reads CASSSSGLTNTGELFF. The CDR3 nucleotides are TGTGCCAGCAGCTCGAGTGGACTAACCAACACCGGGGAGCTGTTTTTT. The chain carries TRBV7-3 and TRBJ2-2, with D tentatively TRBD2 (6 bases). Looked up from germline, CDR1 is SGHTA and CDR2 is FQGTGA. V was pared by 4 bases and J by 2 bases, with 14 bases between. The CDR3 extends over 16 amino acids. Based on the CDR3 plus reference TRBV7-3 and TRBJ2-2, the full variable domain is GAGVSQTPSNKVTEKGKYVELRCDPISGHTALYWYRQSLGQGPEFLIYFQGTGAADDSGLPNDRFFAVRPEGSVSTLKIQRTERGDSAVYLCASSSSGLTNTGELFFGEGSRLTVL.

The chain combines TRBV11-2 with TRBJ2-7, with 11 bases that match TRBD2. The J segment lost 4 bases and the V segment lost 5 bases, leaving 7 bases of the junction unmatched. The CDR3 is 15 residues long. CDR1 is SGHAT and CDR2 is FQNNGV in the germline V gene. The CDR3 loop reads CASSLTGTSGYEQYF. Written as DNA, the CDR3 is TGTGCCAGCAGCCTAACCGGGACTAGCGGTTACGAGCAGTACTTC. Full variable domain (remainder filled in from reference TRBV11-2 and TRBJ2-7): EAGVAQSPRYKIIEKRQSVAFWCNPISGHATLYWYQQILGQGPKLLIQFQNNGVVDDSQLPKDRFSAERLKGVDSTLKIQPAKLEDSAVYLCASSLTGTSGYEQYFGPGTRLTVT.

This chain links TRBV6-5 with TRBJ2-3; 9 bases line up with TRBD2. The V and J ends lost 4 bases and 0 bases, in that order; junction bases with no gene match: 5. The CDR3 covers 16 residues. CDR1 and CDR2 from the germline V gene are MNHEY and SVGAGI. The chain's CDR3 is CASSWFGLASTDTQYF. Written as DNA, the CDR3 is TGTGCCAGCAGTTGGTTCGGACTAGCGAGCACAGATACGCAGTATTTT.

The rearrangement uses TRBV30 and TRBJ2-1; 14 positions agree with TRBD2. The CDR3 is 13 residues long. Germline V gene data show CDR1 as GTSNPN and CDR2 as SVGIG (reference sequence). The V segment lost 3 bases and the J segment 11 bases; nucleotides outside the gene matches: 3. The CDR3 DNA reads as TGTGCCTGGAGAAGGACTAGCGGGGGGCAGCAGTTCTTC. It yields the protein CAWRRTSGGQQFF.

J is TRBJ2-1 and V is TRBV9; tentative D call: TRBD2 (6 bases). Trimming took off 0 bases at V and 4 bases at J, with 11 bases between the two ends. This CDR3 spans 15 amino acids. From germline, CDR1 is SGDLS and CDR2 YYNGEE. The CDR3 sequence is CASSVELARYNEQFF. DNA of the CDR3: TGTGCCAGCAGCGTAGAACTAGCCAGATACAATGAGCAGTTCTTC.

The V gene is TRBV5-1, the J gene TRBJ2-4, with a possible D match to TRBD2 (5 bases). Per the germline V gene, CDR1 is SGHRS and CDR2 is YFSETQ. There are 14 residues in the CDR3. Trimming removed 3 bases at V and 0 bases at J, with 7 bases between. The CDR3 region has the DNA TGCGCCAGCAGCTACGGACTAGCCAAAAACATTCAGTACTTC. The encoded protein is CASSYGLAKNIQYF. The whole variable domain, filled in from reference TRBV5-1 and TRBJ2-4, reads KAGVTQTPRYLIKTRGQQVTLSCSPISGHRSVSWYQQTPGQGLQFLFEYFSETQRNKGNFPGRFSGRQFSNSRSEMNVSTLELGDSALYLCASSYGLAKNIQYFGAGTRLSVL.

This clone was seen a few times. The chain has TRBV6-5 and TRBJ1-2, with D unresolved. This CDR3 comprises 11 residues. Germline lookup yields CDR1 MNHEY and CDR2 SVGAGI. Trimming left V 6 bases short and J 8 bases short, with 10 bases between. CDR3 sequence: CASRSTRGYTF. The CDR3 region has the DNA TGTGCCAGCAGATCGACTAGAGGCTACACCTTC.

This chain joins TRBV14 and TRBJ2-7; 9 nucleotides agree with TRBD1. There are 16 residues in the CDR3. V lost 0 bases to trimming and J lost 9 bases; unmatched junction nucleotides: 12. Germline-derived CDR1 and CDR2 are SGHDN and FVKESK. The CDR3 DNA reads as TGTGCCAGCAGCCAAGATCTGTCGACAGGGGGACTGTCGCAGTACTTC. It codes for CASSQDLSTGGLSQYF.

V gene TRBV5-4 combines with J gene TRBJ2-3, with TRBD2 matching over 12 bases. The CDR3 consists of 18 residues. With V trimmed by 2 bases and J by 3 bases, 10 bases remained unmatched. Per the germline V gene, CDR1 is SGHNT and CDR2 is YYREEE (reference sequence). CDR3: CASSLRRTSGRNTDTQYF. In nucleotides, the CDR3 is TGTGCCAGCAGCTTACGGCGTACTAGCGGGAGGAATACAGATACGCAGTATTTT. The complete variable domain, with remaining parts taken from reference TRBV5-4 and TRBJ2-3, reads ETGVTQSPTHLIKTRGQQVTLRCSSQSGHNTVSWYQQALGQGPQFIFQYYREEENGRGNFPPRFSGLQFPNYSSELNVNALELDDSALYLCASSLRRTSGRNTDTQYFGPGTRLTVL.

V usage is TRBV5-1 and J usage is TRBJ2-1; 10 bases line up with TRBD2. V lost 4 bases, J lost 2 bases, and 3 bases stayed unmatched. The CDR3 is made up of 15 amino acids. CDR1 is SGHRS, CDR2 YFSETQ, per germline. The CDR3 DNA reads TGCGCCAGCAGCGACCTAGCGGGGGCCTACAATGAGCAGTTCTTC. Translated: CASSDLAGAYNEQFF.

This clone has only one observation. CDR3 sequence: CASSPRDSSYEQYF. CDR3 in DNA: TGTGCCAGCAGTCCCCGGGACAGCTCCTACGAGCAGTACTTC. The rearrangement uses TRBV27 and TRBJ2-7, with 7 positions matching TRBD1. With V trimmed by 5 bases and J by 0 bases, 4 bases remained unmatched. The CDR3 is made up of 14 amino acids. The germline V gene has CDR1 MNHEY and CDR2 SMNVEV (reference sequence).

The chain is built from TRBV15 and TRBJ2-1, with no clear D. Per the germline V gene, CDR1 is LNHNV and CDR2 is YYDKDF (reference sequence). V gave up 0 bases and J gave up 10 bases, with 19 bases separating them. CDR3 length equals 16 residues. This chain's CDR3 is CATSRDVTALGREQFF. The DNA of the CDR3 is TGTGCCACCAGCAGAGATGTGACCGCGCTTGGACGGGAGCAGTTCTTC. The full variable domain, in which reference TRBV15 and TRBJ2-1 provide the parts outside the CDR3, is DAMVIQNPRYQVTQFGKPVTLSCSQTLNHNVMYWYQQKSSQAPKLLFHYYDKDFNNEADTPDNFQSRRPNTSFCFLDIRSPGLGDTAMYLCATSRDVTALGREQFFGPGTRLTVL.

This rearrangement joins TRBV5-1 to TRBJ2-7, with D perhaps given as TRBD1 or TRBD2 (5 bases each). The germline V gene encodes CDR1 SGHRS and CDR2 YFSETQ. CDR3 length: 14 residues. The V end lost 2 bases, the J end lost 5 bases, and 14 bases lay between the germline ends. CDR3 in DNA: TGCGCCAGCAGCTTAGACACAGGACTCGACGAGCAGTACTTC. Its translation: CASSLDTGLDEQYF.

This sequence joins TRBV5-6 and TRBJ2-7; D possibly corresponds to TRBD2 (5 bases). Germline CDR1 is SGHDT and CDR2 is YYEEEE. V was clipped by 5 bases and J by 1 base, with 10 bases between them. The CDR3 covers 13 residues. CDR3 sequence (DNA): TGTGCCAGCAGGCAGGACTGGTCCTACGAGCAGTACTTC. It translates to CASRQDWSYEQYF.

This clone has a handful of counts. The V and J genes are TRBV7-9 and TRBJ2-1; 8 bases agree with TRBD2. The CDR3 length is 16 residues. Germline loops: CDR1 SEHNR, CDR2 FQNEAQ (reference sequence). Germline trimming cut 6 bases from V and 9 bases from J; bases unmatched to any gene: 16. CDR3 in amino acids: CASRLSSGTRGGEQFF. The CDR3 nucleotides read TGTGCCAGCAGGTTGAGTAGCGGGACTCGTGGTGGTGAGCAGTTCTTC.

The chain recombines TRBV5-1 with TRBJ1-3; 8 positions match TRBD1. The CDR3 runs 16 residues. Germline V gene data show CDR1 as SGHRS and CDR2 as YFSETQ. V was clipped by 4 bases and J by 4 bases; unmatched bases: 10. The CDR3 region is CASSPRQGSGGNTIYF. CDR3 DNA: TGCGCCAGCAGCCCCCGACAGGGGTCGGGGGGAAACACCATATATTTT.

V and J are TRBV5-1 and TRBJ2-3; TRBD2 aligns across 10 bases. Looked up from germline, CDR1 is SGHRS and CDR2 is YFSETQ. Trimming removed 7 bases from V and 1 base from J; junction bases left unmatched: 3. The CDR3 is 14 residues long. The CDR3 coding sequence is TGCGCCAGCCACCTAGCGGGGGGCACAGATACGCAGTATTTT. Residues: CASHLAGGTDTQYF.